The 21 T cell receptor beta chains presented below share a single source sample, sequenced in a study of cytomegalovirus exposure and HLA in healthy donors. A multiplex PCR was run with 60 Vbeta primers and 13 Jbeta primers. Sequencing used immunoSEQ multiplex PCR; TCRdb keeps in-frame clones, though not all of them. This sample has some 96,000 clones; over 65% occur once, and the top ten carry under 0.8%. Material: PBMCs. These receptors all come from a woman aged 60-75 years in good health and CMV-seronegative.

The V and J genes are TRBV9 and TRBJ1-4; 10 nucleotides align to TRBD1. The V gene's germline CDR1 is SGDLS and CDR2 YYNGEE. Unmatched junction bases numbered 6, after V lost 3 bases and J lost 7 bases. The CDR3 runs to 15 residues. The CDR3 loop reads CASSAGGQGTEKLFF. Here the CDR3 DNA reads TGTGCCAGCAGCGCCGGGGGACAGGGGACTGAAAAACTGTTTTTT.

The CDR3 spells CASSQAGQGNTEAFF. DNA of the CDR3: TGCGCCAGCAGCCAAGCGGGACAGGGAAACACTGAAGCTTTCTTT. The rearrangement links TRBV4-1 to TRBJ1-1; TRBD1 matches 9 bases. Germline-derived CDR1 and CDR2 are MGHRA and YSYEKL. The junction had 2 bases not matched to a gene; V was cut back by 1 base and J by 2 bases. The CDR3 extends over 15 amino acids.

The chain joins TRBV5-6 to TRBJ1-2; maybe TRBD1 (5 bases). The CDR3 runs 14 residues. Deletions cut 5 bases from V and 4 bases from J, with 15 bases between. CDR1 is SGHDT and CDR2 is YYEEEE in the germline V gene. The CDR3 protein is CASSSPAGGYGYTF. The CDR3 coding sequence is TGTGCCAGCAGTTCTCCCGCGGGGGGCTATGGCTACACCTTC.

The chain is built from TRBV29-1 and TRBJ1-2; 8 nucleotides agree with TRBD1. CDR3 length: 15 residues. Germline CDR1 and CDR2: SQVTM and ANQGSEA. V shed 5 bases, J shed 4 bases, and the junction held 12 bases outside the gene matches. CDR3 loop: CSVWGRQGKGYGYTF. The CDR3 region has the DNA TGCAGCGTTTGGGGGAGACAGGGGAAAGGCTATGGCTACACCTTC. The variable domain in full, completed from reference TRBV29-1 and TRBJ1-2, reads SAVISQKPSRDICQRGTSLTIQCQVDSQVTMMFWYRQQPGQSLTLIATANQGSEATYESGFVIDKFPISRPNLTFSTLTVSNMSPEDSSIYLCSVWGRQGKGYGYTFGSGTRLTVV.

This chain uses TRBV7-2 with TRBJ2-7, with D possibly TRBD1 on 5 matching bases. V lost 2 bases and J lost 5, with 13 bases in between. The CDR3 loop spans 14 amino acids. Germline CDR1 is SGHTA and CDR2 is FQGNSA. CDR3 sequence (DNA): TGTGCCAGCAGCTTAACAAGGGGTGCAGACGAGCAGTACTTC. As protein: CASSLTRGADEQYF.

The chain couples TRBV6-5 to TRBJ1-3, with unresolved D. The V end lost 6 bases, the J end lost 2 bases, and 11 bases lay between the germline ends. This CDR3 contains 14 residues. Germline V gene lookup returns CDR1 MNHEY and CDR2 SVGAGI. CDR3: CASRAGLAGNTIYF. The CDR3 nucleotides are TGTGCCAGCAGGGCGGGGTTGGCTGGAAACACCATATATTTT.

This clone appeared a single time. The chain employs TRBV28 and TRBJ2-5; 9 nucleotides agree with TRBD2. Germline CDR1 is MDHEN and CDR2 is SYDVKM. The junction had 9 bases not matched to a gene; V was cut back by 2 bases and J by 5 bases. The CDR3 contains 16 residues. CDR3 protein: CASSLAGGISSETQYF. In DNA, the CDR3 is TGTGCCAGCAGTTTAGCGGGAGGGATTTCGTCCGAGACCCAGTACTTC.

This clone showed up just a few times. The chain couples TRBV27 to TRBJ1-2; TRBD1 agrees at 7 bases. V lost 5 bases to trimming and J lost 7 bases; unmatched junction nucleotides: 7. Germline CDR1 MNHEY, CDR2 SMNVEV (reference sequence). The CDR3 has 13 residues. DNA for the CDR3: TGTGCCAGCAGTCGTCAGGGGGGTGGTGGCTACACCTTC. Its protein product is CASSRQGGGGYTF.

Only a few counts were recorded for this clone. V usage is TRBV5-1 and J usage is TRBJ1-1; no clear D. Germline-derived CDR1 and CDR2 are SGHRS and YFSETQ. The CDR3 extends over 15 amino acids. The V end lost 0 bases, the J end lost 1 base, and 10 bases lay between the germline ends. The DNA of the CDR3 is TGCGCCAGCAGCTTGGGAGATACTCAGAACACTGAAGCTTTCTTT. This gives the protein CASSLGDTQNTEAFF.

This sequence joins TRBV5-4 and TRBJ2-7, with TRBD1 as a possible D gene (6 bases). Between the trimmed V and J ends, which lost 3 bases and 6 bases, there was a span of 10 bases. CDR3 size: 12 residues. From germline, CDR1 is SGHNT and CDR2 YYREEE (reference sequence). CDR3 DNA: TGTGCCAGCAGCTCAGAGGGGGTCGAGCAGTACTTC. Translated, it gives CASSSEGVEQYF.

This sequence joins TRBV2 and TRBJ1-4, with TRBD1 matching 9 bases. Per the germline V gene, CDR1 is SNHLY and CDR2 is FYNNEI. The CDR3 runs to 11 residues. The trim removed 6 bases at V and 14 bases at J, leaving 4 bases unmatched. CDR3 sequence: CASSGTGRLFF. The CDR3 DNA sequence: TGTGCCAGCAGCGGGACAGGGCGCCTGTTTTTT.

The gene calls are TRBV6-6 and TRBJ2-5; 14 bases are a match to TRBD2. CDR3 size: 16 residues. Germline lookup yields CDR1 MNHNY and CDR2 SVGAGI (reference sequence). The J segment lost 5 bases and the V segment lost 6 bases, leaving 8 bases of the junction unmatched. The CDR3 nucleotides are TGTGCCAGCAGCCCAGGACTAGCGGGAGGAGGTGAGACCCAGTACTTC. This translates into CASSPGLAGGGETQYF.

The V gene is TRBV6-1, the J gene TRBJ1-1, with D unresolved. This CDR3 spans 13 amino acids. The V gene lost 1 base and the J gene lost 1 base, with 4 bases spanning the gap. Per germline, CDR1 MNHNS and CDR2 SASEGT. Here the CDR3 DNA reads TGTGCCAGCAGTGAAGACGGGAACACTGAAGCTTTCTTT. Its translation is CASSEDGNTEAFF.

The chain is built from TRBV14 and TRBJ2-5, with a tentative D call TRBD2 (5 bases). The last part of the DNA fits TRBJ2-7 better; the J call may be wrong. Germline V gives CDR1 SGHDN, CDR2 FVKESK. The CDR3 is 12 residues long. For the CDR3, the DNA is TGTGCCAGCAGCACGGGGAGCTACGAGCAGTACTTC. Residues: CASSTGSYEQYF.

The CDR3 sequence is CASSLAGAPSGQFF. DNA of the CDR3: TGTGCCAGCAGCTTGGCGGGAGCCCCCTCGGGGCAGTTCTTC. The J gene is TRBJ2-1, the V gene TRBV5-4, with D maybe TRBD2 (6 bases). CDR1 and CDR2 from the germline V gene are SGHNT and YYREEE (reference sequence). Trimming took 0 bases from V and 12 from J, leaving 16 bases between them. The CDR3 totals 14 residues.

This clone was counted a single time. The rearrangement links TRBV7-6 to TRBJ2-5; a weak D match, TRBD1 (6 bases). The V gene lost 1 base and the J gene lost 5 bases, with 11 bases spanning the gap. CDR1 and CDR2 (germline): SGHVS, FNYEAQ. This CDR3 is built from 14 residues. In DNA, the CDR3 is TGTGCCAGCAGCTTAGGCCAGGGGATGGAGACCCAGTACTTC. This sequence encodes CASSLGQGMETQYF.

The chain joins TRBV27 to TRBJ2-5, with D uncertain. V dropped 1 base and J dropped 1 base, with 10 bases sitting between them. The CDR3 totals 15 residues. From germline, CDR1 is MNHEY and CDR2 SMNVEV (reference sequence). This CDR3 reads CASSLYPLLQETQYF. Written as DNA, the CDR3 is TGTGCCAGCAGTTTATACCCACTTCTCCAAGAGACCCAGTACTTC.

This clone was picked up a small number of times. The CDR3 region is CASRRDRGLNTEAFF. The DNA of the CDR3 is TGTGCCAGCAGAAGGGACAGGGGGCTGAACACTGAAGCTTTCTTT. J is TRBJ1-1 and V is TRBV6-5; TRBD1 agrees at 12 bases. CDR3 size: 15 residues. After removal of 6 bases from V and 0 bases from J, the junction contained 2 bases not matched to a gene. The germline V gene has CDR1 MNHEY and CDR2 SVGAGI.

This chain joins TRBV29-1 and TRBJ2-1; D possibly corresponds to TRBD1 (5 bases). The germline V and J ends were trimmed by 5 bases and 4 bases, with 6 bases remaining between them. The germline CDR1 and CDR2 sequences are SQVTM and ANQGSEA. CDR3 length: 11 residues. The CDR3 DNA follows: TGCAGCGTTACAGGTTACAATGAGCAGTTCTTC. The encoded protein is CSVTGYNEQFF.

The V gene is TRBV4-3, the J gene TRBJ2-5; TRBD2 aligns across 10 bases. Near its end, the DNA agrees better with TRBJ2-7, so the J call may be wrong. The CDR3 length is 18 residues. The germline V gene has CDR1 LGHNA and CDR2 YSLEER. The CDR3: CASSQDAPLAGVFYEQYF. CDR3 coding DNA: TGCGCCAGCAGCCAAGATGCCCCCCTAGCGGGGGTTTTCTACGAGCAGTACTTC.

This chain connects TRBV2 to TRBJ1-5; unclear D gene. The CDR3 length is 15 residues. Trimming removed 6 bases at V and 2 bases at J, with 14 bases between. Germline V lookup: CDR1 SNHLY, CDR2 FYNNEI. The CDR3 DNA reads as TGTGCCAGCAGGACCCGGGGAGGTGGCAATCAGCCCCAGCATTTT. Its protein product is CASRTRGGGNQPQHF.